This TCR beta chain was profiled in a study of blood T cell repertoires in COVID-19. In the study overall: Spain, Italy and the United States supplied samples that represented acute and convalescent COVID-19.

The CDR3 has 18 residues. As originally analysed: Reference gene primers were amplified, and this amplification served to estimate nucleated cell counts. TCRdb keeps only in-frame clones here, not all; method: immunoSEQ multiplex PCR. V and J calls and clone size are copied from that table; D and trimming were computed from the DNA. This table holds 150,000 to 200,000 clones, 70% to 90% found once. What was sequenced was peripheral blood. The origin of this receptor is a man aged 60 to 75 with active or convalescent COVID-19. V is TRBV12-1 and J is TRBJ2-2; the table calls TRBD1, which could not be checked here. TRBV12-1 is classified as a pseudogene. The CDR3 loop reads CASSPLLIQGASTGELFF. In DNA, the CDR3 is TGTGCCAGCAGTCCCCTCTTAATACAGGGGGCGAGCACCGGGGAGCTGTTTTTT.